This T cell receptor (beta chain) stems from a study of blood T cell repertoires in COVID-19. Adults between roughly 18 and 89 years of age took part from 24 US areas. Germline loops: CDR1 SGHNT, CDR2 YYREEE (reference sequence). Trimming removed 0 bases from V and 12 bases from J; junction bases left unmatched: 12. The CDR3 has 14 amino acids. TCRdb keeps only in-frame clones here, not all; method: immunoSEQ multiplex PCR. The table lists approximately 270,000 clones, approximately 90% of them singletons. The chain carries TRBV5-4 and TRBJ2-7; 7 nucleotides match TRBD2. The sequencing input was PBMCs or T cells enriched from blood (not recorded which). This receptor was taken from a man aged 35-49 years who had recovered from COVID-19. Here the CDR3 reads CASSLEGGPRFPYF. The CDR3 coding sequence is TGTGCCAGCAGCTTGGAGGGAGGGCCTCGATTTCCGTACTTC.